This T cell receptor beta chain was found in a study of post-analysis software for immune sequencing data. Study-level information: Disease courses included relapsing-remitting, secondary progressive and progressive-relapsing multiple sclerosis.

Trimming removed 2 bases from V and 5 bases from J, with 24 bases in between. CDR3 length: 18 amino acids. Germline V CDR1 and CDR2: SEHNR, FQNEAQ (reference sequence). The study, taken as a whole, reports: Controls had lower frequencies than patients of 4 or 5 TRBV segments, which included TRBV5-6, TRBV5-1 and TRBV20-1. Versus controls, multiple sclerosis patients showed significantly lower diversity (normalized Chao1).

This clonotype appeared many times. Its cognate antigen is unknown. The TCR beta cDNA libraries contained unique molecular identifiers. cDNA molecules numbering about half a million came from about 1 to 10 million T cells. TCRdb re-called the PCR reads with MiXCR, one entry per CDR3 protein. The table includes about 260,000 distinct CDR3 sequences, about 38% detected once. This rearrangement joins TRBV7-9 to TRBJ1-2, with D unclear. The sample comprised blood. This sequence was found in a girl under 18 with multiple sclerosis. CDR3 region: CASSLSRPMTSPRYGYTF. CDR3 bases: TGTGCCAGCAGCTTAAGCCGGCCGATGACGTCCCCAAGATATGGCTACACCTTC.